Shown below are 2 T cell receptor beta chains from a single sample sequenced in a study of blood T cell repertoires in COVID-19. TCRdb keeps only in-frame clones here, not all; method: immunoSEQ multiplex PCR. This sample carries about 110,000 clones, less than 85% of them seen once, and the ten largest clones take 3% to 4%. Sequenced material: peripheral blood. These receptors all come from a woman over 75 with acute or convalescent COVID-19.

This chain connects TRBV18 to TRBJ2-7; TRBD1 might be the D (6 bases). CDR1 and CDR2 from the germline V gene are KGHSH and LQKENI. CDR3 length: 14 amino acids. V was pared by 2 bases and J by 2 bases, with 10 bases between. The CDR3 nucleotides read TGTGCCAGCTCACCATCAGGGGTTCCCTACGAGCAGTACTTC. Translating gives CASSPSGVPYEQYF.

Only one count was recorded for this clone. The chain couples TRBV27 to TRBJ2-1; 7 bases fit TRBD2. The CDR3 is 18 residues long. The J segment lost 3 bases and the V segment lost 4 bases, leaving 15 bases of the junction unmatched. Germline V lookup: CDR1 MNHEY, CDR2 SMNVEV (reference sequence). The DNA for the CDR3 is TGTGCCAGCAGTTCCTCACCTTATGGGGAGGGCCGCTACAATGAGCAGTTCTTC. Its protein is CASSSSPYGEGRYNEQFF.